This note documents a single TCR beta chain sequence. Its antigen is undetermined. This sample was included in a study of T cells in tuberculosis. Germline CDR1 reads PRHDT; CDR2 reads FYEKMQ (reference sequence). This CDR3 has 16 amino acids. Deletions cut 4 bases from V and 0 bases from J, with 13 bases between. Study findings and constraints: Active tuberculosis TCR-alpha repertoires lay closer to GMM-specific TCRs than IGRA-negative controls, suggesting clonal expansion. Active tuberculosis patients had shorter CDR3-alpha; the beta difference was nonsignificant. Active tuberculosis cases were adults; controls were adolescents.

Clones were read by immunoSEQ multiplex PCR, and TCRdb kept only the in-frame ones, dropping some. Here the sample spans tens of thousands of clones, nearly 95% being singletons. The sequenced material came from PBMCs. This chain uses TRBV13 with TRBJ2-4; weak D call: TRBD1 (6 bases). The TCR originated in a donor between 10 and 35 years old with latent tuberculosis or without tuberculosis infection. The CDR3 DNA is TGTGCCAGCAGCTCAGGACAGTCGCTAGCCAAAAACATTCAGTACTTC. Encoded protein: CASSSGQSLAKNIQYF.